Below are 7 T cell receptor beta chains sequenced from a single sample in a study of blood T cell repertoires in COVID-19. The method was immunoSEQ multiplex PCR; TCRdb's version includes in-frame clones alone and lacks a portion of them. The table records about 89,000 clones, about 84% of them present only once. Sequencing was carried out using peripheral blood. The origin of the receptors is a woman older than 75 with acute or convalescent COVID-19.

The CDR3 loop reads CASSYGTGITGELFF. CDR3 sequence (DNA): TGTGCCAGCAGTTACGGGACAGGGATCACCGGGGAGCTGTTTTTT. This chain joins TRBV6-5 and TRBJ2-2; TRBD1 aligns across 9 bases. The CDR3 loop spans 15 amino acids. V was clipped by 2 bases and J by 4 bases; unmatched bases: 2. Germline CDR1 and CDR2: MNHEY and SVGAGI.

CDR3 region: CASSLNGVAGNTIYF. DNA of the CDR3: TGTGCCAGCAGCTTAAACGGGGTAGCTGGAAACACCATATATTTT. The genes are TRBV5-4 and TRBJ1-3; D is undetermined. Germline CDR1 and CDR2: SGHNT and YYREEE (reference sequence). V dropped 2 bases and J dropped 2 bases, with 11 bases sitting between them. The CDR3 sequence is 15 residues long.

V usage is TRBV3-1 (or the pseudogene TRBV3-2) and J usage is TRBJ1-2, with TRBD1 identical over 10 bases. The CDR3 is made up of 15 amino acids. Per germline, CDR1 LGHDT and CDR2 YNNKEL (reference sequence). V lost 0 bases to trimming and J lost 3 bases; unmatched junction nucleotides: 1. The chain's CDR3 is CASSQEGTGDYGYTF. As DNA, the CDR3 is TGTGCCAGCAGCCAAGAGGGGACAGGGGACTATGGCTACACCTTC.

The chain carries TRBV10-3 and TRBJ2-1, with 9 bases lining up with TRBD1. CDR1 and CDR2 (germline): ENHRY, SYGVKD. The CDR3 is 12 residues long. The V segment lost 8 bases and the J segment 7 bases; nucleotides outside the gene matches: 3. The CDR3 reads CAIGDRDNEQFF. CDR3 DNA sequence: TGTGCCATCGGGGACAGGGATAATGAGCAGTTCTTC.

The chain uses TRBV30 and TRBJ2-5; the match to TRBD1 covers 8 bases. This CDR3 comprises 14 residues. Trimming at V came to 4 bases and at J to 6 bases, leaving 10 bases not matched to a gene. Germline V gene data show CDR1 as GTSNPN and CDR2 as SVGIG (reference sequence). In DNA form, the CDR3 reads TGTGCCTGGAATAGCGCAGGGGGCGGTCAGACCCAGTACTTC. This encodes CAWNSAGGGQTQYF.

J is TRBJ2-3 and V is TRBV27, with 10 bases lining up with TRBD2. CDR1 and CDR2 (germline): MNHEY, SMNVEV (reference sequence). With 4 bases clipped from V and 2 bases from J, the junction kept 12 bases outside the gene matches. The CDR3 is 18 amino acids. CDR3 amino acids: CASSSPIPAGGYTDTQYF. The CDR3 coding sequence is TGTGCCAGCAGTTCCCCAATTCCAGCGGGGGGGTACACAGATACGCAGTATTTT.

The chain couples TRBV27 to TRBJ2-1, with D possibly TRBD1 on 7 matching bases. Germline V gives CDR1 MNHEY, CDR2 SMNVEV (reference sequence). CDR3 size: 15 residues. Deletions cut 3 bases from V and 8 bases from J, with 17 bases between. The CDR3 DNA follows: TGTGCCAGCAGTTTGGAGGGACAGACCAGAGATGAGCAGTTCTTC. Amino acid sequence: CASSLEGQTRDEQFF.